This T cell receptor beta chain was profiled in a study of T cells in localized non-small cell lung cancer. This clone was seen once. Its matching antigen is unknown. TCRdb's copy holds only in-frame clones and misses some; the assay was immunoSEQ multiplex PCR. The data show around 53,000 clones, with around three quarters seen just once and roughly 4% held by the top ten. The CDR3 contains 15 residues. Germline assignment: CDR1 MNHEY and CDR2 SMNVEV (reference sequence). The junction had 9 bases not matched to a gene; V was cut back by 6 bases and J by 6 bases. The study, taken as a whole, reports: It remains possible that heterogeneity exists, since only one tumor region was sequenced. Adjacent uninvolved lung had the highest clonality, suggesting focused antigen responses.

Source: PBMCs, taken before any cancer treatment. The V gene is TRBV27, the J gene TRBJ2-1; 9 bases are a match to TRBD1. The receptor was isolated from a woman aged 35 to 70 with stage II lung adenocarcinoma. DNA for the CDR3: TGTGCCAGCAGAGAGACAGGGGGGGACTTCAATGAGCAGTTCTTC. It codes for CASRETGGDFNEQFF.